This T cell receptor beta chain was observed in a study of T-cell memory formation after mild COVID-19. TCRdb itself ran the 5' RACE reads through MiXCR, one entry per CDR3 protein. This table holds roughly 130,000 distinct CDR3 sequences, 16% found once. This clonotype was seen a handful of times. The CDR3 contains 15 residues. V gave up 7 bases and J gave up 3 bases, with 20 bases separating them. CDR1 is DFQATT and CDR2 is SNEGSKA in the germline V gene (reference sequence). V and J are TRBV20-1 and TRBJ2-3, with D possibly TRBD2 on 6 matching bases. Source material: PBMCs or a T cell subset sorted from them (not recorded which). The clonotype was recovered from an adult woman who had mild COVID-19 (a few samples of this study predate the infection). Cell type and time point are not known. The chain's CDR3 is CSVIGGRRRTDTQYF. The CDR3 bases are TGCAGTGTCATTGGGGGGAGAAGGAGGACAGATACGCAGTATTTT.